These 6 T cell receptor beta chains originate from one sample sequenced in a study of blood T cell repertoires in COVID-19 (dated by TCRdb to the early 2020s). The library was generated by the immunoSEQ multiplex PCR assay. Sourced from immuneACCESS, this table was stored by TCRdb with only in-frame sequences that have V and J called. A share of the clones is absent; for the studies checked, an unresolved V gene accounts for under half, and the remainder has no known explanation. This sample lists approximately 300,000 clones; just under 85% were detected once. Around 4% of the sample is held by the ten biggest clonotypes. Sequencing used peripheral blood. All receptors come from a woman between 50 and 59 years old with active or convalescent COVID-19.

The chain employs TRBV5-1 and TRBJ2-7, with 13 bases fitting TRBD2. V lost 3 bases to trimming and J lost 6 bases; unmatched junction nucleotides: 6. This CDR3 has 15 amino acids. Germline CDR1 reads SGHRS; CDR2 reads YFSETQ. CDR3 coding DNA: TGCGCCAGCAGCTGGGGGACTAGCGGGATTAGCGAGCAGTACTTC. Encoded protein: CASSWGTSGISEQYF.

This clone was detected only a few times. The rearrangement uses TRBV27 and TRBJ1-1; TRBD1 agrees at 9 bases. Per germline, CDR1 MNHEY and CDR2 SMNVEV (reference sequence). The CDR3 spans 17 residues. The J segment lost 8 bases and the V segment lost 6 bases, leaving 19 bases of the junction unmatched. The CDR3 DNA follows: TGTGCCAGCAGGACGACAGGGGGTCTATGGGTGAACGGGGAAGCTTTCTTT. It codes for CASRTTGGLWVNGEAFF.

V and J are TRBV19 and TRBJ2-6; TRBD1 is a possible D gene (5 bases). CDR3 size: 16 residues. CDR1 and CDR2 from the germline V gene are LNHDA and SQIVND (reference sequence). V was clipped by 3 bases and J by 2 bases, with 11 bases between them. For the CDR3, the DNA is TGTGCCAGTAGTATCAGCAGGGCGGCTGGGGCCAACGTCCTGACTTTC. Its protein is CASSISRAAGANVLTF.

V usage is TRBV7-6 and J usage is TRBJ1-5; D is possibly TRBD1 (6 bases). This CDR3 is built from 15 residues. V shed 5 bases and J shed 3 bases, with 14 bases lying between them. CDR1 and CDR2 (germline): SGHVS, FNYEAQ. The CDR3 coding sequence is TGTGCCAGCAGCCCGGGGGGACACCTCAATCAGCCCCAGCATTTT. It yields the protein CASSPGGHLNQPQHF.

This sequence joins TRBV6-4 and TRBJ2-1, with 12 bases lining up with TRBD2. Germline loops: CDR1 MRHNA, CDR2 SNTAGT. V lost 2 bases and J lost 10; bases outside the gene matches: 6. This CDR3 contains 15 residues. As DNA, the CDR3 is TGTGCCAGCAGTGACCCGGCTAGCGGGAGGGTGGAGCAGTTCTTC. Protein: CASSDPASGRVEQFF.

The CDR3 protein is CASSLRQGVWTEAFF. The CDR3 DNA reads TGTGCCAGCTCACTCCGACAGGGAGTATGGACTGAAGCTTTCTTT. This chain links TRBV18 with TRBJ1-1; 7 bases fit TRBD1. The V and J ends lost 4 bases and 5 bases, in that order; junction bases with no gene match: 10. CDR1 is KGHSH and CDR2 is LQKENI in the germline V gene. CDR3 length: 15 amino acids.